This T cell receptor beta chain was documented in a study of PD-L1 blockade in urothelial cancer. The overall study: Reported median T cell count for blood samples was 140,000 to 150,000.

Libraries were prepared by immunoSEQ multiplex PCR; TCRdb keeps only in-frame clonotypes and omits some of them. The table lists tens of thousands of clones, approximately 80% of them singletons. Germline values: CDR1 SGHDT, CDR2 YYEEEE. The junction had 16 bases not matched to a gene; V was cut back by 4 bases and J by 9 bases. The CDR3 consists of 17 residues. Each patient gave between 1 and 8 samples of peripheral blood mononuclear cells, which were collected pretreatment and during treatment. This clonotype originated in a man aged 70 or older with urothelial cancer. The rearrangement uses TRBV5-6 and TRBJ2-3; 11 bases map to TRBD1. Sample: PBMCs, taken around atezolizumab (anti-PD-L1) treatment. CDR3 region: CASSVRSTGQGGNTQYF. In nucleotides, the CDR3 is TGTGCCAGCAGCGTTCGGTCCACGGGACAGGGGGGTAACACGCAGTATTTT.